The T cell receptor beta chain described here comes from a study of blood T cell dynamics during melanoma immunotherapy. At the level of the study: Patients with metastatic melanoma got pembrolizumab or nivolumab-ipilimumab as first-line care.

Time point given: pre-treatment baseline. Sampling occurred pretreatment (T0) and at week 3 (W3), after cycle one of checkpoint blockade. Disease control meant complete response, partial response or stable disease at 12 weeks. This CDR3 comprises 12 residues. V was pared by 0 bases and J by 4 bases, with 3 bases between. The germline V gene encodes CDR1 SNHLY and CDR2 FYNNEI. This table comes from immunoSEQ multiplex PCR, and its TCRdb copy is limited to in-frame clones, with some not included. Of over 20,000 clones listed, 89% are singletons. About this clone: The antigen remains undetermined.

General observations from the study: The study could not tell melanoma-specific clones from general immune activation.

V gene TRBV2 combines with J gene TRBJ2-5; the D is unclear. The specimen was blood, collected from a patient treated with checkpoint blockade. The TCR was taken from a human donor with melanoma. CDR3 sequence: CASSEASETQYF. CDR3 bases: TGTGCCAGCAGTGAAGCTTCAGAGACCCAGTACTTC.